This T cell receptor beta chain is from a study of blood T cell repertoires in COVID-19. Sequencing used immunoSEQ multiplex PCR; TCRdb keeps in-frame clones, though not all of them. Found here are nearly 350,000 clones, 83% of them singletons; the top ten hold 2.5% to 3%. The sample consisted of peripheral blood. The source of this sequence is a man aged 25-40 years with active or convalescent COVID-19.

As DNA, the CDR3 is TGTGCCAGCAGCTCCGTAGGGACAGGGCGGGGGACTGAAGCTTTCTTT. Protein: CASSSVGTGRGTEAFF. The rearrangement joins TRBV7-6 to TRBJ1-1; 9 nucleotides match TRBD1. The V segment lost 4 bases and the J segment 5 bases; nucleotides outside the gene matches: 11. The CDR3 length is 16 residues. CDR1 is SGHVS, CDR2 FNYEAQ, per germline.